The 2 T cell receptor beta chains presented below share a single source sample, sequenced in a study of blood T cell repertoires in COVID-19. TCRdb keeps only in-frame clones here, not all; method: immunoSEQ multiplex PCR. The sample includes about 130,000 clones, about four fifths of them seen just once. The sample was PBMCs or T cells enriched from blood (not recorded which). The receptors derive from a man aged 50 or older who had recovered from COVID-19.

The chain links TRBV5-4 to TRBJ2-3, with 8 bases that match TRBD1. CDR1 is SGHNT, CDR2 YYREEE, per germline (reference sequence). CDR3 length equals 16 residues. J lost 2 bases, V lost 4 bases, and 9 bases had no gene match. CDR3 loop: CASSRGGTGVTDTQYF. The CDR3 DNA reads TGTGCCAGCAGCCGTGGTGGGACAGGAGTCACAGATACGCAGTATTTT.

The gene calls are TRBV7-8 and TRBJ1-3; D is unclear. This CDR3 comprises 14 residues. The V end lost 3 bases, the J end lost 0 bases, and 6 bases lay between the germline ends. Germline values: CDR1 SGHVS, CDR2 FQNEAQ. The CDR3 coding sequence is TGTGCCAGCAGCTTTTCCAGCTCTGGAAACACCATATATTTT. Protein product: CASSFSSSGNTIYF.